One and the same sample provided the 17 T cell receptor beta chains below, sequenced in a study of tumor-infiltrating lymphocytes in oesophageal squamous cell carcinoma. MiXCR, run by TCRdb on the PCR reads, gives a single entry per CDR3 protein. The table shows about 11,000 distinct CDR3 sequences, with 52% occurring only once. Sample: esophageal tumor tissue. These receptors came from a female donor with esophageal squamous cell carcinoma.

This chain uses TRBV20-1 with TRBJ2-1; no reliable D call. CDR1 is DFQATT and CDR2 is SNEGSKA in the germline V gene (reference sequence). The V and J ends lost 3 bases and 0 bases respectively, with 12 bases between them. This CDR3 spans 15 amino acids. CDR3 nucleotides: TGCAGTGCTAGGCTGCGGAGAAGCTCCTACAATGAGCAGTTCTTC. Protein: CSARLRRSSYNEQFF.

This clonotype was seen at least ten times. A much more abundant neighbour one base away suggests this may be a read error. The rearrangement uses TRBV10-2 and TRBJ2-1, with TRBD1 matching 8 bases. The J call may be mistaken, given a closer DNA end match to TRBJ2-7. CDR3 length equals 17 residues. CDR1 and CDR2 from the germline V gene are WSHSY and SAAADI. The CDR3 loop reads CASRGTGGVGSYNEQYF. Written as DNA, the CDR3 is TGCGCCAGCAGAGGGACAGGTGGGGTTGGGTCCTACAATGAGCAGTACTTC.

The chain recombines TRBV10-3 with TRBJ2-5; D is possibly TRBD2 (6 bases). The germline V gene encodes CDR1 ENHRY and CDR2 SYGVKD. Deletions cut 6 bases from V and 3 bases from J, with 11 bases between. The CDR3 is 13 amino acids. The CDR3: CAIREGAKETQYF. The DNA for the CDR3 is TGTGCCATCAGGGAGGGTGCAAAAGAGACCCAGTACTTC.

Of note for this clonotype: An end of the junction differs from the germline gene, which may be a read error. V gene TRBV7-7 combines with J gene TRBJ2-7; a possible D gene is TRBD2 (6 bases). The CDR3 spans 16 residues. CDR1 is SSHAT, CDR2 FNYEAQ, per germline (reference sequence). The CDR3 nucleotides are TGTGCTAGCAGCTTCTTCTATAGCGGAGTGTACTACGAGCAGTACTTC. It specifies CASSFFYSGVYYEQYF.

Concerning this clonotype itself: This likely comes from a read error, as the CDR3 has no conserved phenylalanine or tryptophan at its end. It is unclear where the CDR3 begins or ends on the DNA, so no DNA is shown, and the CDR3 is as TCRdb lists it. The chain has TRBV7-9 and TRBJ2-6; the table gives TRBD1 as D, unverified against the DNA. Germline CDR1 is SEHNR and CDR2 is FQNEAQ (reference sequence). 18 amino acids form the CDR3, both terminal residues included. CDR3 in amino acids: CASSLGWAGGNSPLHFGN.

V gene TRBV24-1 combines with J gene TRBJ1-2; the D is unclear. Germline values: CDR1 KGHDR, CDR2 SFDVKD. V was pared by 1 base and J by 6 bases, with 2 bases between. The CDR3 totals 11 residues. CDR3 nucleotides: TGTGCCACCAGTGATTTTCATGGCTACACCTTC. Protein product: CATSDFHGYTF.

This clonotype was observed many times. This chain uses TRBV11-1 with TRBJ2-5, with D perhaps matching TRBD1 or TRBD2 (6 bases each). Germline lookup yields CDR1 SGHAT and CDR2 FQDESV (reference sequence). The V gene lost 1 base and the J gene lost 5 bases, with 11 bases spanning the gap. There are 14 residues in the CDR3. This CDR3 reads CASSLGGAGETQYF. The CDR3, as DNA: TGTGCCAGCAGCTTAGGGGGGGCTGGGGAGACCCAGTACTTC. The whole variable domain, remainder taken from reference TRBV11-1 and TRBJ2-5, is EAEVAQSPRYKITEKSQAVAFWCDPISGHATLYWYRQILGQGPELLVQFQDESVVDDSQLPKDRFSAERLKGVDSTLKIQPAELGDSAMYLCASSLGGAGETQYFGPGTRLLVL.

The chain recombines TRBV18 with TRBJ1-5; 7 bases fit TRBD1. The trim removed 1 base at V and 6 bases at J, leaving 3 bases unmatched. Germline V gene lookup returns CDR1 KGHSH and CDR2 LQKENI. This CDR3 comprises 14 residues. The CDR3 is CASSPQGAAQPQHF. CDR3 in DNA: TGTGCCAGCTCACCACAGGGGGCGGCTCAGCCCCAGCATTTT.

The sample holds a few counts of this clonotype. The J gene is TRBJ2-5, the V gene TRBV6-1, with 7 nucleotides matching TRBD1. The germline V gene encodes CDR1 MNHNS and CDR2 SASEGT. The CDR3 length is 14 residues. Losses at the gene ends were 10 bases for V and 11 bases for J; bases not matched to a gene: 19. CDR3 residues: CATPSGTDYNEQYF. Here the CDR3 DNA reads TGTGCCACTCCGTCCGGGACAGACTACAATGAGCAGTACTTC.

V and J are TRBV11-2 and TRBJ2-3; D not resolved. Germline V gene data show CDR1 as SGHAT and CDR2 as FQNNGV. The CDR3 is 14 residues long. The V and J ends lost 2 bases and 3 bases respectively, with 9 bases between them. The CDR3 nucleotides are TGTGCCAGCAGCTTATTGTCCGCAACAGATACGCAGTATTTT. Protein sequence: CASSLLSATDTQYF.

This chain uses TRBV7-2 with TRBJ2-5; D remains unclear. The J call could be wrong; TRBJ2-1 is a better fit for the DNA end. This CDR3 contains 11 residues. CDR1 and CDR2 from the germline V gene are SGHTA and FQGNSA. The CDR3 coding sequence is TGTGCCAGCAGCCTCACATACGAGCAGTTCTTC. This codes for CASSLTYEQFF.

There are many counts of this clonotype. The gene calls are TRBV7-2 and TRBJ2-3, with 7 bases matching TRBD1. Germline V gene data show CDR1 as SGHTA and CDR2 as FQGNSA. There are 16 residues in the CDR3. The ends lost 5 bases at V and 0 bases at J; junction bases unmatched: 8. The CDR3 region has the DNA TGTGCCAGCAGCGCTCGACAGGGTGGGAGCACAGATACGCAGTATTTT. It translates to CASSARQGGSTDTQYF. Filled out from reference TRBV7-2 and TRBJ2-3, the complete variable domain reads GAGVSQSPSNKVTEKGKDVELRCDPISGHTALYWYRQSLGQGLEFLIYFQGNSAPDKSGLPSDRFSAERTGGSVSTLTIQRTQQEDSAVYLCASSARQGGSTDTQYFGPGTRLTVL.

The chain carries TRBV12-3 or TRBV12-4 and TRBJ1-5, with TRBD1 as a possible D gene (6 bases). Trimming shortened V by 6 bases and J by 4 bases, and 13 bases separated the two germline ends. This CDR3 has 14 residues. The CDR3 spells CASSQGQGNQPQHF. CDR3 in DNA: TGTGCCAGCAGCCAGGGGCAGGGTAATCAGCCCCAGCATTTT.

The V gene is TRBV7-9, the J gene TRBJ2-3; perhaps D is TRBD1 or TRBD2 (5 bases each). Germline V gene lookup returns CDR1 SEHNR and CDR2 FQNEAQ (reference sequence). CDR3 length equals 15 residues. The V gene lost 5 bases and the J gene lost 2 bases, with 14 bases spanning the gap. Here the CDR3 reads CASSLFRGFTDTQYF. CDR3 nucleotide sequence: TGTGCCAGCAGCCTCTTTCGGGGCTTCACAGATACGCAGTATTTT. The full variable domain, completed using reference TRBV7-9 and TRBJ2-3, is DTGVSQNPRHKITKRGQNVTFRCDPISEHNRLYWYRQTLGQGPEFLTYFQNEAQLEKSRLLSDRFSAERPKGSFSTLEIQRTEQGDSAMYLCASSLFRGFTDTQYFGPGTRLTVL.

The genes are TRBV7-2 and TRBJ2-3; possible D gene TRBD2, 5 bases. Looked up from germline, CDR1 is SGHTA and CDR2 is FQGNSA. The CDR3 consists of 14 residues. Trimming removed 4 bases at V and 7 bases at J, with 15 bases between. CDR3 in DNA: TGTGCCAGCAGCTCGGTCGGGAACGTGAATACGCAGTATTTT. Translated, it gives CASSSVGNVNTQYF.

This clonotype occurred a few times. The chain employs TRBV7-2 and TRBJ2-3, with 9 bases identical to TRBD2. There are 15 residues in the CDR3. The germline CDR1 and CDR2 sequences are SGHTA and FQGNSA. With 6 bases clipped from V and 4 bases from J, the junction kept 8 bases outside the gene matches. The CDR3 nucleotides read TGTGCCAGCAGGATGACTAGCGGTGAGGCAGATACGCAGTATTTT. Translating gives CASRMTSGEADTQYF.

The J gene is TRBJ1-2, the V gene TRBV6-6; 11 nucleotides agree with TRBD1. Trimming took 5 bases from V and 6 from J; bases not matched to a gene: 11. The CDR3 extends over 16 amino acids. Germline V gene data show CDR1 as MNHNY and CDR2 as SVGAGI (reference sequence). The CDR3: CASSDLVGQGADGYTF. CDR3 DNA sequence: TGTGCCAGCAGTGATTTGGTCGGACAGGGGGCGGATGGCTACACCTTC.